One and the same sample provided the 6 T cell receptor beta chains below, sequenced in a study of blood T cell repertoires in COVID-19. The method was immunoSEQ multiplex PCR; TCRdb's version includes in-frame clones alone and lacks a portion of them. The sample shows approximately 88,000 clones, approximately 84% of them seen only once. Sequenced: peripheral blood. These receptors all come from a man aged 70-80 years with COVID-19, enrolled during active disease.

The chain combines TRBV4-1 with TRBJ2-3; tentatively, D is TRBD2 (7 bases). CDR1 and CDR2 (germline): MGHRA, YSYEKL. V lost 1 base to trimming and J lost 1 base, with 18 bases between them. The CDR3 is 18 amino acids. CDR3 sequence (DNA): TGCGCCAGCAGCCAAGGTCGGGGTCGGGGGGCCCGCACAGATACGCAGTATTTT. This gives the protein CASSQGRGRGARTDTQYF.

This clone occurred a few times. The gene calls are TRBV28 and TRBJ2-7; the match to TRBD2 covers 9 bases. This CDR3 region has 16 residues. The V segment lost 4 bases and the J segment 7 bases; nucleotides outside the gene matches: 14. Per germline, CDR1 MDHEN and CDR2 SYDVKM. DNA for the CDR3: TGTGCCAGCAGTTCCCCCTCAGCGGGAGGCGTGGGGGAGCAGTACTTC. It yields the protein CASSSPSAGGVGEQYF.

The rearrangement joins TRBV13 to TRBJ1-4; D uncertain. The germline V gene has CDR1 PRHDT and CDR2 FYEKMQ (reference sequence). The CDR3 extends over 14 amino acids. V was trimmed by 0 bases and J by 8 bases, leaving 10 bases between them. CDR3 residues: CASSLGWSGEKLFF. Written as DNA, the CDR3 is TGTGCCAGCAGCTTAGGGTGGAGTGGGGAAAAACTGTTTTTT.

V usage is TRBV4-2 and J usage is TRBJ2-2, with 14 nucleotides matching TRBD2. CDR3 length equals 17 residues. The trim removed 8 bases at V and 4 bases at J, leaving 9 bases unmatched. Germline CDR1 and CDR2: LGHNA and YNFKEQ. The CDR3 nucleotides are TGTGCCAGCTGCCCGACTAGCGGGGGGGCTAGCACCGGGGAGCTGTTTTTT. Its protein product is CASCPTSGGASTGELFF.

The V and J genes are TRBV2 and TRBJ1-1, with D tentatively TRBD1 (6 bases). This CDR3 is built from 17 residues. The V end was cut by 5 bases, the J end by 3 bases, with 22 bases between. Germline values: CDR1 SNHLY, CDR2 FYNNEI. DNA of the CDR3: TGTGCCAGCAGTATTGGTAGACCCAGGGGCGGTCACACTGAAGCTTTCTTT. Its protein is CASSIGRPRGGHTEAFF.

As concerns this clone: At one of its ends the junction is not consistent with the germline gene, which may arise from a read error. DNA of the CDR3: TGTGCCAGCAGTTTAGCCGGGAGCTCCTACAATGAGCAGTTCTTC. Its translation is CASSLAGSSYNEQFF. The chain links TRBV11-3 to TRBJ2-1, with TRBD2 as a possible D gene (6 bases). Per germline, CDR1 SGHNT and CDR2 YENEEA. This CDR3 is built from 15 residues.